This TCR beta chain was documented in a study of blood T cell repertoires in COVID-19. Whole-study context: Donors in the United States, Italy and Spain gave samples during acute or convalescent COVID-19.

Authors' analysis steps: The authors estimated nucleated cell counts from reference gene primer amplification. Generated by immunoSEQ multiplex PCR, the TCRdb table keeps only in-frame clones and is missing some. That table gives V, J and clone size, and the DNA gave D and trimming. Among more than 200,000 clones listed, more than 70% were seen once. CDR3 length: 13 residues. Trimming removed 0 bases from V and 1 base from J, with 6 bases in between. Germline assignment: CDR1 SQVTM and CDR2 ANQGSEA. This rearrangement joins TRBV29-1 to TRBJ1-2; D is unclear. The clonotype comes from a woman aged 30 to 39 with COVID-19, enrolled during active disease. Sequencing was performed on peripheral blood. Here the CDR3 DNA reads TGCAGCGTTGAAGACAGTGTTAACTATGGCTACACCTTC. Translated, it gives CSVEDSVNYGYTF.